This TCR beta chain was identified in a study of blood T cell repertoires in COVID-19. Study-level information: Both acute and convalescent COVID-19 samples were obtained from the United States, Italy and Spain. Sample material is recorded as cDNA or gDNA derived from T cells, B-cell-depleted T cells, or PBMCs.

Authors' methods: Amplification of reference gene primers was used by the study to estimate nucleated cell counts. Method: immunoSEQ multiplex PCR; TCRdb's copy keeps in-frame clones and lacks some. That table gives V, J and clone size, and the DNA gave D and trimming. Counted here are roughly 290,000 clones, roughly 90% occurring once; the ten biggest clones make up roughly 6.8%. CDR3 length: 16 amino acids. V lost 4 bases and J lost 10; bases outside the gene matches: 11. Germline lookup yields CDR1 SGDLS and CDR2 YYNGEE. This sequence joins TRBV9 and TRBJ1-6, with 10 positions matching TRBD1. Source material: peripheral blood. This sequence was found in a woman aged 25 to 39 with COVID-19, enrolled during active disease. The CDR3 DNA follows: TGTGCCAGCAGCAGAGAGATGGACAGGGGGATCTCACCCCTCCACTTT. Its protein is CASSREMDRGISPLHF.